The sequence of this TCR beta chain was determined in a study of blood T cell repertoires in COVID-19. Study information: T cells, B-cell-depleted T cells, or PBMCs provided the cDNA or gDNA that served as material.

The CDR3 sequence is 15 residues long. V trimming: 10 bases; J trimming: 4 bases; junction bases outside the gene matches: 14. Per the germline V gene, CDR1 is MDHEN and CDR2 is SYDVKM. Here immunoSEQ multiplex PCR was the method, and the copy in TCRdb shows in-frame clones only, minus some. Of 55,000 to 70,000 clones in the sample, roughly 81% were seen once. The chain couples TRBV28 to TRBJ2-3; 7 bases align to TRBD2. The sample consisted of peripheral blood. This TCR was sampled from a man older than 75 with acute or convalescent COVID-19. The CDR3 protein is CATLARSGGADTQYF. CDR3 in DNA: TGTGCCACCCTAGCGCGATCGGGAGGAGCAGATACGCAGTATTTT.